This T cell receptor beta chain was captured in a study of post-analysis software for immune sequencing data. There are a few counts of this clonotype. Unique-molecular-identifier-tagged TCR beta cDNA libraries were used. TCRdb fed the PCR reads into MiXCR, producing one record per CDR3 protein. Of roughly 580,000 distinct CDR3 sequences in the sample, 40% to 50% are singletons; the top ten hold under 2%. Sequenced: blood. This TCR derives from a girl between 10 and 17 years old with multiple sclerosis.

The CDR3 coding sequence is TGTGCCATCAGTGAGCCGGGACAGGGGGACGAGCAGTACTTC. Its translation: CAISEPGQGDEQYF. The V gene is TRBV10-3, the J gene TRBJ2-7; 11 positions agree with TRBD1. The germline CDR1 and CDR2 sequences are ENHRY and SYGVKD. This CDR3 spans 14 amino acids. V dropped 2 bases and J dropped 5; count of bases not matched to a gene: 2.